The 11 T cell receptor beta chains below come from one sample, sequenced in a study of memory CD4+ T cells and cytomegalovirus serostatus. Produced via immunoSEQ multiplex PCR; TCRdb's table is partial and in-frame only. The table records some 50,000 clones, over 75% of them present only once. Single viable CD3+CD4+CD8-CD45RO+ cells were sorted as the memory CD4+ T cells. The specimen sequenced was memory CD4+ T cells from blood. These receptors came from an adult in good health and CMV-seronegative.

This clone appeared a few times. Germline and junction disagree at one end, which may indicate a read error. The chain uses TRBV7-7 and TRBJ2-2; D is unresolved. From germline, CDR1 is SSHAT and CDR2 FNYEAQ (reference sequence). This CDR3 has 14 residues. CDR3 residues: CASSYRHNTGELFF. In DNA, the CDR3 is TGTGCTAGCAGCTACAGACACAACACCGGGGAGCTGTTTTTT. Looking up the rest from reference TRBV7-7 and TRBJ2-2 gives the full variable domain: GAGVSQSPRYKVTKRGQDVTLRCDPISSHATLYWYQQALGQGPEFLTYFNYEAQPDKSGLPSDRFSAERPEGSISTLTIQRTEQRDSAMYRCASSYRHNTGELFFGEGSRLTVL.

This clone was observed a few times. The chain has TRBV10-3 and TRBJ1-1; tentatively, D is TRBD1 (5 bases). The germline gives CDR1 ENHRY, CDR2 SYGVKD. Trimming removed 6 bases at V and 4 bases at J, with 18 bases between. The CDR3 loop spans 15 amino acids. The CDR3 DNA reads TGTGCCATCAGCACAGACCCCCCGGGGGGCACTGAAGCTTTCTTT. As protein: CAISTDPPGGTEAFF.

This clone was seen a single time. The chain couples TRBV15 to TRBJ1-2; D perhaps matches TRBD1 (5 bases). Germline CDR1 LNHNV, CDR2 YYDKDF (reference sequence). CDR3 length: 14 amino acids. The V gene lost 3 bases and the J gene lost 7 bases, with 15 bases spanning the gap. The CDR3 nucleotides are TGTGCCACCAGCAGCCAGGCCGACAGCACTGGCTACACCTTC. Translating it yields CATSSQADSTGYTF.

The J gene is TRBJ1-1, the V gene TRBV30, with 9 bases that match TRBD1. The CDR3 consists of 13 residues. Germline V gene lookup returns CDR1 GTSNPN and CDR2 SVGIG (reference sequence). Trimming at V came to 5 bases and at J to 1 base, leaving 2 bases not matched to a gene. CDR3 DNA: TGTGCCTGGGACAGGGGGAAGAACACTGAAGCTTTCTTT. Translated: CAWDRGKNTEAFF. Variable domain in full (rest from reference TRBV30 and TRBJ1-1): SQTIHQWPATLVQPVGSPLSLECTVEGTSNPNLYWYRQAAGRGLQLLFYSVGIGQISSEVPQNLSASRPQDRQFILSSKKLLLSDSGFYLCAWDRGKNTEAFFGQGTRLTVV.

The chain carries TRBV7-9 and TRBJ1-4; a possible D gene is TRBD1 (5 bases). Germline V gives CDR1 SEHNR, CDR2 FQNEAQ (reference sequence). V shed 7 bases and J shed 7 bases, with 10 bases lying between them. The CDR3 runs to 12 residues. CDR3 sequence: CASTGLPEKLFF. In DNA form, the CDR3 reads TGTGCCAGCACGGGACTCCCTGAAAAACTGTTTTTT.

The chain is built from TRBV15 and TRBJ2-6; D remains ambiguous. CDR1 and CDR2 from the germline V gene are LNHNV and YYDKDF (reference sequence). V was trimmed by 0 bases and J by 0 bases, leaving 6 bases between them. This CDR3 region has 16 residues. This chain's CDR3 is CATSRDKSSGANVLTF. In nucleotides, the CDR3 is TGTGCCACCAGCAGAGATAAGTCCTCTGGGGCCAACGTCCTGACTTTC.

V usage is TRBV29-1 and J usage is TRBJ2-7, with D perhaps TRBD1 (6 bases). CDR1 SQVTM and CDR2 ANQGSEA come from the germline V gene. V lost 1 base to trimming and J lost 5 bases, with 12 bases between them. There are 13 residues in the CDR3. The CDR3 nucleotides are TGCAGCGTTGAAGGGACAGTGGAAAACGAGCAGTACTTC. Translating gives CSVEGTVENEQYF.

This clone was seen once. J is TRBJ1-1 and V is TRBV5-6; TRBD1 might be the D (5 bases). The germline V and J ends were trimmed by 1 base and 9 bases, with 16 bases remaining between them. This CDR3 is 14 amino acids long. Germline assignment: CDR1 SGHDT and CDR2 YYEEEE. CDR3 sequence: CASSLPMDTFKAFF. In DNA form, the CDR3 reads TGTGCCAGCAGCTTGCCGATGGACACTTTTAAAGCTTTCTTT. The entire variable domain, with the rest obtained from reference TRBV5-6 and TRBJ1-1, is as follows: DAGVTQSPTHLIKTRGQQVTLRCSPKSGHDTVSWYQQALGQGPQFIFQYYEEEERQRGNFPDRFSGHQFPNYSSELNVNALLLGDSALYLCASSLPMDTFKAFFGQGTRLTVV.

V and J are TRBV11-3 and TRBJ2-5, with D perhaps matching TRBD1 or TRBD2 (5 bases each). The germline V and J ends were trimmed by 4 bases and 5 bases, with 17 bases remaining between them. CDR3 length: 15 residues. Germline V gene sequence: CDR1 SGHNT, CDR2 YENEEA. The CDR3 region has the DNA TGTGCCAGCAGCTGGGGGACGGAAACGGGGGAGACCCAGTACTTC. It is translated as CASSWGTETGETQYF.

V usage is TRBV6-1 and J usage is TRBJ2-7; weak D call: TRBD1 (6 bases). The germline V and J ends were trimmed by 6 bases and 3 bases, with 9 bases remaining between them. The CDR3 totals 12 residues. CDR1 MNHNS and CDR2 SASEGT come from the germline V gene. The CDR3 loop is CASRRGNYEQYF. CDR3 in DNA: TGTGCCAGCAGGAGGGGGAACTACGAGCAGTACTTC.

The chain is built from TRBV6-1 and TRBJ2-7, with TRBD2 matching over 8 bases. The germline gives CDR1 MNHNS, CDR2 SASEGT. V gave up 9 bases and J gave up 3 bases; unmatched junction bases: 4. The CDR3 covers 12 residues. The CDR3 reads CASLAGGYEQYF. CDR3 coding DNA: TGTGCCAGTCTAGCGGGCGGCTACGAGCAGTACTTC.